This is a list of T cell receptor beta chains from one sample in a study of naive and memory T cell subsets. TCRdb reprocessed the UMI-ligation and nested PCR reads with MiXCR, giving one entry per CDR3 protein. The table has about 85,000 distinct CDR3 sequences, 10% to 15% seen once. Material for sequencing was central memory CD4+ T cells from blood. These receptors originate from a human donor in good health. Each CDR3 is given with its conserved first and last residue. Each record gives: J gene, D gene, clone size, V gene, CDR3 length, CDR3 DNA, CDR3 protein. D genes are given only for firm matches. Expanded clones get a size class; other rows say once, few or many, or leave the size out.

TRBJ1-3 - few TRBV20-1 14 TGCAGTGCTAGAGAGGGTCAGTTGGGAAACACCATATATTTT CSAREGQLGNTIYF
TRBJ2-1 - - TRBV7-9 16 TGTGCCAGCAGCGACGGATTGAGACTAGTCAACAATGAGCAGTTCTTC CASSDGLRLVNNEQFF
TRBJ2-7 TRBD2 few TRBV6-1 12 TGTGCCAGCATCCAGCGGGAGTATGAGCAGTACTTC CASIQREYEQYF
TRBJ2-7 - - TRBV7-2 15 TGTGCCAGCAGCTTTGGCGGGTCCAGCTCCTACGAGCAGTACTTC CASSFGGSSSYEQYF
TRBJ1-1 - once TRBV28 15 TGTGCCAGCAGTTTCGGTGGGGCGGCGAACACTGAAGCTTTCTTT CASSFGGAANTEAFF
TRBJ2-6 - few TRBV30 18 TGTGCCTGGAGTCGGGGCCGCGTGGGGAAGTCTGGGGCCAACGTCCTGACTTTC CAWSRGRVGKSGANVLTF
TRBJ2-7 - - TRBV28 15 TGTGCCAGCAGTCCGGAAGAGGCGCGCTCCTACGAGCAGTACTTC CASSPEEARSYEQYF
TRBJ2-1 TRBD1 - TRBV6-6 14 TGTGCCAGCAGTTCACAGGGGGCCTACAATGAGCAGTTCTTC CASSSQGAYNEQFF
TRBJ1-4 TRBD1 - TRBV18 16 TGTGCCAGCTCTCTCAGCAACAGGGGGAGAAATGAAAAACTGTTTTTT CASSLSNRGRNEKLFF
TRBJ2-1 TRBD2 - TRBV20-1 16 TGCAGTGCTAGAGACAAACTAGCGGGAACCTACAATGAGCAGTTCTTC CSARDKLAGTYNEQFF
TRBJ2-2 - - TRBV6-2/TRBV6-3 16 TGTGCCAGCAGTTACGAGGCAGCCTCGAACACCGGGGAGCTGTTTTTT CASSYEAASNTGELFF
TRBJ2-1 - many TRBV28 14 TGTGCCAGCAGTCCCCGGGACCCGGCCAATGAGCAGTTCTTC CASSPRDPANEQFF
TRBJ1-2 - - TRBV7-8 15 TGTGCCAGCAGCTTCCGTGACACCCCTGGCTATGGCTACACCTTC CASSFRDTPGYGYTF
TRBJ1-3 - few TRBV20-1 15 TGCAGTGCTAGCATTCAGGGCCTACCTGGAAACACCATATATTTT CSASIQGLPGNTIYF
TRBJ2-4 TRBD2 - TRBV14 15 TGTGCCAGCAGCCATCTAGCGGGACCCAAAAACATTCAGTACTTC CASSHLAGPKNIQYF
TRBJ2-5 - - TRBV7-2 17 TGTGCCAGCAGCCAACGACAGGGAGGTCTGCTTGGAGAGACCCAGTACTTC CASSQRQGGLLGETQYF
TRBJ1-1 - - TRBV29-1 13 TGCAGCGTTGAAAAACAAGACTACACTGAAGCTTTCTTT CSVEKQDYTEAFF
TRBJ2-1 TRBD2 many TRBV19 15 TGTGCCAGTAGTATGCCGGGACTAGTTTTATATGAGCAGTTCTTC CASSMPGLVLYEQFF
TRBJ2-4 TRBD2 - TRBV28 15 TGTGCCAGCAGTCCCGGGGGGGGCGCGGGAAACATTCAGTACTTC CASSPGGGAGNIQYF
TRBJ1-5 TRBD1 few TRBV6-2/TRBV6-3 16 TGTGCCAGCAGCCCGACAGGGGTAGTGGGCAATCAGCCCCAGCATTTT CASSPTGVVGNQPQHF
TRBJ2-7 - many TRBV11-2 14 TGTGCCAGCAGCTTTCGGACGAATTCCTACGAGCAGTACTTC CASSFRTNSYEQYF
TRBJ2-3 - few TRBV4-3 18 TGCGCCAGCAGCCAGGGCGGTAAGGGCAGGGGAGGAGCAGATACGCAGTATTTT CASSQGGKGRGGADTQYF
TRBJ2-7 - few TRBV28 12 TGTGCCAGCAGTTTATCGGGGCAAGAGCAGTACTTC CASSLSGQEQYF
TRBJ1-5 TRBD1 few TRBV6-1 16 TGTGCCAGCAGCCCGAACCCGACAGGGGGCAATCAGCCCCAGCATTTT CASSPNPTGGNQPQHF
TRBJ2-2 TRBD2 - TRBV10-3 19 TGTGCCATCAAGTCGGGACTAGCGGGAGAGGGGCCTAACACCGGGGAGCTGTTTTTT CAIKSGLAGEGPNTGELFF
TRBJ2-1 - few TRBV18 14 TGTGCCAGCTCACCACCAGGTATCAGGGATGAGCAGTTCTTC CASSPPGIRDEQFF
TRBJ1-3 - - TRBV5-1 19 TGCGCCAGCAGCTTGGTCAGCGGGGGTACGGAGAGCTCTGGAAACACCATATATTTT CASSLVSGGTESSGNTIYF
TRBJ2-7 TRBD2 - TRBV6-6 17 TGTGTCAGCAGCCGACTAGCGGGTTCTTCTTCTCCGTACAAGCAGTACTTC CVSSRLAGSSSPYKQYF
TRBJ2-7 TRBD1 few TRBV15 15 TGTGCCACCAGCAACTGGGACAGGGGGCTTTACGAGCAGTACTTC CATSNWDRGLYEQYF
TRBJ1-1 - many TRBV3-1 13 TGTGCCAGCAGCCATGATTTGAACACTGAAGCTTTCTTT CASSHDLNTEAFF
TRBJ2-7 TRBD2 many TRBV28 16 TGTGCCAGCAGTCAACCTACTAGCGGGAGGGCCTACGAGCAGTACTTC CASSQPTSGRAYEQYF
TRBJ2-1 - few TRBV5-1 11 TGCGCCAGCAGCTTTGGCAATGAGCAGTTCTTC CASSFGNEQFF
TRBJ1-3 - - TRBV4-1 16 TGCGCCAGCAGCCCCCGCATAGGGGGGGCTGGAAACACCATATATTTT CASSPRIGGAGNTIYF
TRBJ1-6 - - TRBV11-2 17 TGTGCCAGCAGCTTAGGTACAAGGGGCTTGGGCAATTCACCCCTCCACTTT CASSLGTRGLGNSPLHF
TRBJ1-5 - many TRBV27 15 TGTGCCAGCCCTATCTGGGACACTCCCAATCAGCCCCAGCATTTT CASPIWDTPNQPQHF
TRBJ2-5 TRBD1 few TRBV7-2 15 TGTGCCAGCAGCTTAGGACAGGGGGGACAAGAGACCCAGTACTTC CASSLGQGGQETQYF
TRBJ1-6 - - TRBV13 15 TGTGCCAGCAGCTTCGCCGGGGGATATAATTCACCCCTCCACTTT CASSFAGGYNSPLHF
TRBJ1-4 - few TRBV28 15 TGTGCCAGCAGTTTTGTCAGCTTCGCTAATGAAAAACTGTTTTTT CASSFVSFANEKLFF
TRBJ1-6 TRBD1 few TRBV27 16 TGTGCCAGCAGTTTGGGACCGGGACAGTATAATTCACCCCTCCACTTT CASSLGPGQYNSPLHF
TRBJ2-1 TRBD1 - TRBV20-1 16 TGCAGTGCCCCCCGACAGGGCCCCCTGAGTCACAATGAGCAGTTCTTC CSAPRQGPLSHNEQFF
TRBJ1-2 - many TRBV10-3 14 TGTGCCACCCAACCGCAAGAAAGAGTCTATGGCTACACCTTC CATQPQERVYGYTF
TRBJ2-1 TRBD2 few TRBV4-1 17 TGCGCCAGCAGCCAGGCCGGGACTAGCGGGCTCTACAATGAGCAGTTCTTC CASSQAGTSGLYNEQFF
TRBJ1-2 TRBD1 - TRBV20-1 13 TGCAGTGCTACCCCACAGACAGGGGATGGCTACACCTTC CSATPQTGDGYTF
TRBJ2-7 - - TRBV11-3 13 TGTGCCAGCAGCTTCGACATCTCCTCCGAGCAGTACTTC CASSFDISSEQYF
TRBJ2-5 - - TRBV3-1 16 TGTGCCAGCAGCCATCCTATCAGAAGCGGTCCCGGGACCCAGTACTTC CASSHPIRSGPGTQYF
TRBJ2-1 TRBD1 few TRBV18 18 TGTGCCAGCTCACGTCTAGAGGGGGCCGGGACAGGGGGCAATGAGCAGTTCTTC CASSRLEGAGTGGNEQFF
TRBJ2-1 - - TRBV20-1 13 TGCAGTGCTAGCCCAGGCCCCTACAATGAGCAGTTCTTC CSASPGPYNEQFF
TRBJ2-3 - - TRBV5-6 16 TGTGCCAGCGCCGTATCCCGGGGCTCCTCCACAGATACGCAGTATTTT CASAVSRGSSTDTQYF
TRBJ2-2 - - TRBV10-3 16 TGTGCCATCAGTGAATTGGACTACGTGAACACCGGGGAGCTGTTTTTT CAISELDYVNTGELFF
TRBJ2-7 - many TRBV4-2 15 TGTGCCAGCAGCCAAGATCCGGACTTCTCCTACGAGCAGTACTTC CASSQDPDFSYEQYF
TRBJ1-2 - - TRBV30 14 TGTGCCTGGAGTGGGCAGGGTGGGGACTATGGCTACACCTTC CAWSGQGGDYGYTF
TRBJ2-7 - few TRBV4-3 14 TGCGCCAGCAGCCAAGAAGTCCGGACCTACGAGCAGTACTTC CASSQEVRTYEQYF